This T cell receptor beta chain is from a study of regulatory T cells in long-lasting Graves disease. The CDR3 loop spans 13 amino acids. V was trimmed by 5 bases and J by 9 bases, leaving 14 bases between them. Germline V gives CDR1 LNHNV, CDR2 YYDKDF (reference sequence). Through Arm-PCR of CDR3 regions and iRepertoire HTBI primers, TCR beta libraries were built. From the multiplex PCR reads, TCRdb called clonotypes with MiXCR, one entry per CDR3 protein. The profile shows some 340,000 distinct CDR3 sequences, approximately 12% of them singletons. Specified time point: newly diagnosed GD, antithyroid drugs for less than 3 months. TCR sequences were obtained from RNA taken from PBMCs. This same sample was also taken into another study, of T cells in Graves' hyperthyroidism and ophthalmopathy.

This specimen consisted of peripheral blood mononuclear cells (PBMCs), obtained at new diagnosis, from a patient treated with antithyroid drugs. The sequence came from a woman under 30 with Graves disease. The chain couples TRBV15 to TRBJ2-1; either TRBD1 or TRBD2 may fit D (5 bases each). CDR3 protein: CATSPPGRSEQFF. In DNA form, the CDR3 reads TGTGCCACCAGCCCACCGGGACGCAGTGAGCAGTTCTTC.